Described below is a single TCR beta chain sequence and its context. The target of this receptor is not known. No base quality information exists; no much larger clone differs at one position. The CDR3 runs 13 residues from the cysteine to the phenylalanine. Left in the record is the CDR3 DNA by itself, 39 bases read in frame from the first base. CDR1 and CDR2 (SGHRS, YFSETQ) derive from the germline V gene. Trimming costs V 0 bases and J 8 bases, and their ends lie 11 bases apart. The data belong to a study of blood T cell repertoires in COVID-19 (dated by TCRdb to about 2020). About the investigation overall: The collaborator samples originated in the United States, Italy and Spain and spanned the acute and convalescent phases of COVID-19. The material from the prospective study consisted of cDNA or gDNA derived from T cells, B-cell-depleted T cells, or PBMCs. The dataset comprised deeply sampled blood TCRbeta repertoires from subjects exposed to, actively infected with, or recovered from COVID-19. The repertoires were released in a freely available public database meant as a resource for research on the immune response to SARS-CoV-2. The samples were drawn from the first 160 participants of the ongoing ImmuneRACE study and from over 950 subjects provided by 6 global collaborators. A de-identified subject ID, COVID-19 status, age in years and sex were almost always included in the sample metadata. Where available, HLA class I and class II types were taken from metadata supplied by the sample provider and were not determined by assay-based typing.

Each collaborating institution followed its own protocols to collect whole blood in K2EDTA tubes. Collaborator samples were shipped for TCRbeta analysis as frozen whole blood, isolated PBMCs, or DNA extracted from either sample type. Overall study results and their limits: The amount of clinical and demographic metadata varied by source and participant and was provided uncurated.

TCRbeta CDR3 regions were amplified from genomic DNA by means of the immunoSEQ Assay, a bias-controlled multiplex PCR. Processing in the source paper ran as follows. Within the assay, amplification of reference gene primers was used to estimate how many nucleated cells each sample contained. To quantify the absolute abundance of each unique TCRbeta CDR3 rearrangement, sequence reads were collapsed and filtered. For each sample, productive Simpson clonality was calculated as the square root of Simpson's diversity index across productive rearrangements. TCRdb took this table from immuneACCESS and kept in-frame rearrangements with V and J called. Such tables lack part of the clones; where checked against another copy, unresolved V genes explain under half of the gap, and the rest is unexplained. V and J calls and clone size are given by that table; D and trimming were obtained from the DNA. Present in this sample are roughly 80,000 clones, 70% to 90% of which were seen just once. About a sixth of the sample belongs to the ten largest clones.

The sequenced sample was peripheral blood. The clonotype was recovered from a woman aged 60 to 75 with acute or convalescent COVID-19. The rearranged segments are TRBV5-1 and TRBJ1-1, with the identity of the D gene unclear. The CDR3 in this case is CASSLGGRSEAFF. The DNA sequence follows: TGCGCCAGCAGCTTGGGAGGGAGAAGCGAAGCTTTCTTT.